These T cell receptor beta chains were read from a single sample in a study of identifying expanded T cells in peripheral blood. The repertoire was sequenced with immunoSEQ multiplex PCR; TCRdb's copy has only in-frame clones and lacks some. Among 50,000 or so clones listed, roughly nine tenths were seen once. Sample: blood. The receptors derive from a person between 18 and 75 years old in good health. CDR3s include the opening cysteine and the closing phenylalanine or tryptophan. A D gene is named only where the DNA matches it firmly. A clone size is listed for some rows: how often the clone was seen (once, few, many), or a class if it is expanded.

size	V	D	J	DNA	CDR3
NA	TRBV9	NA	TRBJ1-2	TGTGCCAGCAGGGAACAGGGAGGCTTATATGGCTACACCTTC	CASREQGGLYGYTF
NA	TRBV5-1	TRBD1	TRBJ2-5	TGCGCCAGCAAGCCCCAGACAGGGGAAGAGACCCAGTACTTC	CASKPQTGEETQYF
NA	TRBV5-5	TRBD1	TRBJ2-7	TGTGCCAGCAGCAGTATACCGGGACAGAGCTACGAGCAGTACTTC	CASSSIPGQSYEQYF
NA	TRBV20-1	NA	TRBJ2-3	TGCAGTGTTTGGGGTGCAAATACGCAGTATTTT	CSVWGANTQYF
NA	TRBV30	NA	TRBJ1-1	TGTGCCTGGAGTCGGGGGAATGAAGCTTTCTTT	CAWSRGNEAFF
NA	TRBV28	TRBD1	TRBJ1-2	TGTGCCAGCAGAGCCGACAGGGGGGCTAACTATGGCTACACCTTC	CASRADRGANYGYTF
NA	TRBV25-1	TRBD1	TRBJ1-5	TGTGCCAGCAGTGGGGGTCGTGGTCAGGGGGATCAGCCCCAGCATTTT	CASSGGRGQGDQPQHF
NA	TRBV28	TRBD1	TRBJ2-6	TGTGCCAGCAGTTTCGGGACAGGACCTGGGGCCAACGTCCTGACTTTC	CASSFGTGPGANVLTF
NA	TRBV10-2	NA	TRBJ2-1	TGCGCCAGCAGTGAGAGGTACAATGAGCAGTTCTTC	CASSERYNEQFF
NA	TRBV7-2	TRBD1	TRBJ1-2	TGTGCCAGCAGCCTCTCCGGGACAGGGGGGAATGGCTACACCTTC	CASSLSGTGGNGYTF
NA	TRBV7-4	TRBD1	TRBJ2-3	TGTGCCAGCAGCCAGGGGGTCAACACAGATACGCAGTATTTT	CASSQGVNTDTQYF
NA	TRBV29-1	NA	TRBJ2-3	TGCAGCGTCGTAGGGACCCTAGGCACAGATACGCAGTATTTT	CSVVGTLGTDTQYF
NA	TRBV28	TRBD1	TRBJ1-1	TGTGCCAGCAGTTTGGGACAGGGCCTTGAAGCTTTCTTT	CASSLGQGLEAFF
NA	TRBV7-2	TRBD2	TRBJ2-1	TGTGCCAGCAGCCGGGGACTAGCGGGAAATGATATTTGGAATGAGCAGTTCTTC	CASSRGLAGNDIWNEQFF
NA	TRBV11-2	NA	TRBJ2-2	TGTGCCAGCAGCTTAGTTCCCCTTGGACTGACGAACACCGGGGAGCTGTTTTTT	CASSLVPLGLTNTGELFF
NA	TRBV6-1	NA	TRBJ2-7	TGTGCCACGTCTGTTATCGGCGAGCAGTACTTC	CATSVIGEQYF
NA	TRBV4-1	TRBD1	TRBJ2-2	TGCGCCAGCAGCCAACCCGACAGGGGGCTGGGCGGGGAGCTGTTTTTT	CASSQPDRGLGGELFF
NA	TRBV18	TRBD1	TRBJ1-5	TGTGCCAGCTCACCCGACAGGGACCAGCCCCAGCATTTT	CASSPDRDQPQHF
NA	TRBV11-2	NA	TRBJ2-7	TGTGCCAGCAGAATGCGTGGGGAGTTGTCCTACGAGCAGTACTTC	CASRMRGELSYEQYF
NA	TRBV19	NA	TRBJ1-5	TGTGCCAGTAGTAATTGGAGACTTAGCGATCAGCCCCAGCATTTT	CASSNWRLSDQPQHF
once	TRBV28	TRBD1	TRBJ1-2	TGTGCCAGCAGTTCCCCCGCGACAGGGAACTATGGCTACACCTTC	CASSSPATGNYGYTF
NA	TRBV9	NA	TRBJ2-2	TGTGCCAGCAGCGTAGCGCAGGCGGACACCGGGGAGCTGTTTTTT	CASSVAQADTGELFF
NA	TRBV7-6	NA	TRBJ2-1	TGTGCCAGCAGCTCCCGAGGGTGGGAGATTGACAATGAGCAGTTCTTC	CASSSRGWEIDNEQFF
NA	TRBV4-1	TRBD1	TRBJ2-7	TGCGCCAGCAGCCACCCGGGACAGGGGACCTACGAGCAGTACTTC	CASSHPGQGTYEQYF
NA	TRBV5-1	TRBD2	TRBJ2-7	TGCGCCAGCAGACCGAGCGGGGGGGCCCTTCACGAGCAGTACTTC	CASRPSGGALHEQYF
NA	TRBV19	NA	TRBJ1-1	TGTGCCAGTAGTATGCGGAGGGGAACTCGAGAAGCTTTCTTT	CASSMRRGTREAFF
once	TRBV5-4	NA	TRBJ1-1	TGTGCCAGCAGCTTGGCCAGGGCAGGCCTTGGGAACACTGAAGCTTTCTTT	CASSLARAGLGNTEAFF
few	TRBV19	TRBD1	TRBJ1-2	TGTGCCAGTAGTCCCGGACAGGGTGGCTATGGCTACACCTTC	CASSPGQGGYGYTF
NA	TRBV27	TRBD1	TRBJ1-2	TGTGCCAGCAGTTTTTCGGTTAGGGGGCTGAGTGGCTACACCTTC	CASSFSVRGLSGYTF
NA	TRBV20-1	NA	TRBJ2-5	TGCAGTGCTATTAGCTATGAGACCCAGTACTTC	CSAISYETQYF
NA	TRBV7-2	NA	TRBJ1-3	TGTGCCAGCAGCCGAGGGGGGGGCCGGCACTCTGGAAACACCATATATTTT	CASSRGGGRHSGNTIYF
NA	TRBV6-6	NA	TRBJ2-4	TGTGCCAGCAGATCAGATGGGAATTCACACATTCAGTACTTC	CASRSDGNSHIQYF
NA	TRBV9	TRBD2	TRBJ2-1	TGTGCCAGCAGCCGAGGGACTACCAATGAGCAGTTCTTC	CASSRGTTNEQFF
once	TRBV28	NA	TRBJ1-2	TGTGCCAGCAGTTCCCCGACCAGACATGGCTACACCTTC	CASSSPTRHGYTF
NA	TRBV9	TRBD1	TRBJ2-1	TGTGCCAGCAGCGTAGAGCCCCAGGGGGCGGGCAATGAGCAGTTCTTC	CASSVEPQGAGNEQFF
NA	TRBV18	TRBD1	TRBJ1-1	TGTGCCAGCTCACCCGGGGGGCAGGGGGCAAATCACGCTTTCTTT	CASSPGGQGANHAFF
NA	TRBV19	NA	TRBJ2-5	TGTGCCAGTAGTACACCGGGACTGCAAGAGACCCAGTACTTC	CASSTPGLQETQYF
NA	TRBV25-1	NA	TRBJ2-5	TGTGCCAGCAGTGAAGGGGAGACCCAGTACTTC	CASSEGETQYF
once	TRBV7-9	NA	TRBJ2-1	TGTGCCAGCAGCTTTACTTTGCTTGGGGATGAGCAGTTCTTC	CASSFTLLGDEQFF
NA	TRBV29-1	TRBD1	TRBJ1-3	TGCAGCGTTGGACAGGGGGCGGTAGGAAACACCATATATTTT	CSVGQGAVGNTIYF
NA	TRBV7-2	NA	TRBJ2-1	TGTGCCAGCAGCTTAGTCGAGTCGGCTAGCATTCTGTTCTTC	CASSLVESASILFF
NA	TRBV7-8	TRBD2	TRBJ2-5	TGTGCCAGCAGAACCGGGACTAGCGGAGGAGAGACCCAGTACTTC	CASRTGTSGGETQYF
NA	TRBV5-1	NA	TRBJ2-2	TGCGCCAGCAGCTTGGGGACGGCCCACACCGGGGAGCTGTTTTTT	CASSLGTAHTGELFF
NA	TRBV27	NA	TRBJ1-1	TGTGCCAGCAGTACAGATGTGGACACTGAAGCTTTCTTT	CASSTDVDTEAFF
NA	TRBV23-1	NA	TRBJ2-7	TGCGCCAGCAGTCAATCGACAGGATTATACGAGCAGTACTTC	CASSQSTGLYEQYF
NA	TRBV27	TRBD1	TRBJ1-2	TGTGCCAGCAATTTCGCCGGGACAGGGTATGGCTACACCTTC	CASNFAGTGYGYTF